At least ten counts were recorded for the clone carrying this TCR beta chain. The antigen is unknown. These data belong to a study of T-cell reconstitution after alpha-beta-depleted transplantation in children. The CDR3 length is 13 residues. CDR1 LNHDA and CDR2 SQIVND come from the germline V gene (reference sequence). The V and J ends lost 6 bases and 4 bases respectively, with 9 bases between them. Findings and caveats of the study: One year post-transplant, T-cell counts and diversity were largely derived from T cells produced anew.

TCRbeta library preparation incorporated unique molecular identifiers. TCRdb re-derived calls from the PCR reads in MiXCR, one entry per CDR3 protein. This table holds 600,000 to 700,000 distinct CDR3 sequences, roughly 14% found once. Specimen: PBMCs, collected before TCRalphabeta/CD19-depleted stem cell transplant. The chain recombines TRBV19 with TRBJ2-2; D unclear. This TCR derives from a girl aged 2 to 9 with congenital amegakaryocytic thrombocytopenia, due to receive a stem cell transplant. CDR3 sequence: CASSIVGTGELFF. CDR3 DNA: TGTGCCAGTAGCATTGTAGGCACCGGGGAGCTGTTTTTT.